Listed below are T cell receptor beta chains from one sample, sequenced in a study of beta chain features in type 1 diabetes. Libraries were prepared by immunoSEQ multiplex PCR; TCRdb keeps only in-frame clonotypes and omits some of them. Here the sample spans 300,000 to 450,000 clones, roughly 21% being singletons. Sequencing was performed on naive CD4+ T cells from blood. Every receptor here comes from a woman aged 18-35 years in good health. CDR3s include the opening cysteine and the closing phenylalanine or tryptophan. A D gene is named only where the DNA matches it firmly. Clone size, where shown, is once, few, many, or a class for clones that have expanded.

V,length,J,D,size,DNA,CDR3
TRBV29-1,13,TRBJ2-2,TRBD1,-,TGCAGCGGGATCCGGGACAGCACCGGGGAGCTGTTTTTT,CSGIRDSTGELFF
TRBV9,14,TRBJ2-3,-,-,TGTGCCAGCAGCATAGTGGGGCTCACAGATACGCAGTATTTT,CASSIVGLTDTQYF
TRBV7-6,14,TRBJ2-3,-,few,TGTGCCAGCAGCTTATCGGGAAGGCCAGATACGCAGTATTTT,CASSLSGRPDTQYF
TRBV9,18,TRBJ2-6,-,-,TGTGCCAGCAGCGCACGACGGGACACCAACTCTGGGGCCAACGTCCTGACTTTC,CASSARRDTNSGANVLTF
TRBV29-1,13,TRBJ1-2,-,few,TGCAGCGGATTGAAGGACAGCGGCTATGGCTACACCTTC,CSGLKDSGYGYTF
TRBV27,13,TRBJ2-2,-,-,TGTACCAGCAGTGACTGGGAGAGCGGGGAGCTGTTTTTT,CTSSDWESGELFF
TRBV15,14,TRBJ2-2,-,few,TGTGCCACCAGCAGGGACAGTACGGCCGGGGAGCTGTTTTTT,CATSRDSTAGELFF
TRBV5-1,15,TRBJ2-2,TRBD2,-,TGCGCCAGCAAGACTAGCGGGAGGAACACCGGGGAGCTGTTTTTT,CASKTSGRNTGELFF
TRBV5-1,15,TRBJ1-5,-,few,TGCGCCAGGCCCCCAAGTCCCGGTGGCAATCAGCCCCAGCATTTT,CARPPSPGGNQPQHF
TRBV6-6,11,TRBJ1-2,-,-,TGTGCCAGCAGCCCCTACTATGGCTACACCTTC,CASSPYYGYTF
TRBV27,15,TRBJ2-1,TRBD2,once,TGTGCCAGCAGCCCAGGGACTAGCGGGAGCTATGAGCAGTTCTTC,CASSPGTSGSYEQFF
TRBV29-1,13,TRBJ2-1,-,-,TGCAGCGTGCAAGTTGTAAGGGACAATGCGCAGTTCTTC,CSVQVVRDNAQFF
TRBV7-9,17,TRBJ2-1,TRBD2,-,TGTGCCAGCAGCTTAGCGCGGGCGGGAGGCTTTACTAATGAGCAGTTCTTC,CASSLARAGGFTNEQFF
TRBV30,10,TRBJ1-1,-,few,TGTGCCTTTTCTTCCAGGGGCCGGCTTTTT,CAFSSRGRLF
TRBV30,14,TRBJ2-2,TRBD1,few,TGTGCCTGGTCGGGACAGCTGAACACCGGGGAGCTGTTTTTT,CAWSGQLNTGELFF
TRBV11-1,15,TRBJ2-1,-,-,TGTGCCAGCAGACTTAGCACTTTCACTAGTAATCCGCCGTTCTTC,CASRLSTFTSNPPFF
TRBV4-3,18,TRBJ2-3,TRBD2,few,TGCGCCAGCAGCCAAGGGCCGGGACTAGCGGTTCGCACAGATACGCAGTATTTT,CASSQGPGLAVRTDTQYF
TRBV5-1,16,TRBJ2-3,TRBD2,few,TGCGCCAGCAGCAACGGACTAGCGGGAGTTACAGATACGCAGTATTTT,CASSNGLAGVTDTQYF
TRBV9,16,TRBJ1-2,-,few,TGTGCCAGCAGCCCACATCCGGGGATGGGCCCCTATGGCTACACCTTC,CASSPHPGMGPYGYTF
TRBV7-2,14,TRBJ1-2,-,-,TGTGCCAGCAGCTTAGGTCCAGGGGCCTATGGCTACACCTTC,CASSLGPGAYGYTF
TRBV27,12,TRBJ1-1,-,-,TGTGCCAGCACCTCACAGGGAGCGGTAACTTTCTTT,CASTSQGAVTFF
TRBV13,15,TRBJ1-2,-,-,TGTGCCAGCAGCTGGGGAAGGGAGGGGTCGAATGGCTACACCTTC,CASSWGREGSNGYTF
TRBV5-8,13,TRBJ2-1,-,-,TGTGCCAGCAGCTTGGGACCGGGTTTAGAACAGTTCTTC,CASSLGPGLEQFF
TRBV4-2,18,TRBJ2-5,TRBD2,-,TGTGCCAGCAGCCGTCAAGAGTCTTCAAGCGGGATCGTGGAGACCCAGTACTTC,CASSRQESSSGIVETQYF
TRBV29-1,14,TRBJ1-1,TRBD1,few,TGCAGCGTTCGCCCGGGACAGTCGAACACTGAAGCTTTCTTT,CSVRPGQSNTEAFF
TRBV4-1,15,TRBJ1-5,TRBD1,-,TGCGCCAGCAGCCAATCGGGACAGCACAATCAGCCCCAGCATTTT,CASSQSGQHNQPQHF
TRBV30,16,TRBJ2-7,TRBD1,few,TGTGCCTGGAGTGCGACCTTTTGGGACAGAGAATACGAGCAGTACTTC,CAWSATFWDREYEQYF
TRBV2,16,TRBJ2-2,TRBD2,-,TGTGCCAGCAGTGAAAGGCGGGGGGGCTTCACCGGGGAGCTGTTTTTT,CASSERRGGFTGELFF
TRBV7-9,15,TRBJ2-5,-,few,TGTGCCAGCAGCTTTACACGGGTAAAAAAGGAGACCCAGTACTTC,CASSFTRVKKETQYF
TRBV7-9,14,TRBJ1-1,TRBD1,-,TGTGCCAGCACCCAGACAGGGGGCTCGACTGAAGCTTTCTTT,CASTQTGGSTEAFF